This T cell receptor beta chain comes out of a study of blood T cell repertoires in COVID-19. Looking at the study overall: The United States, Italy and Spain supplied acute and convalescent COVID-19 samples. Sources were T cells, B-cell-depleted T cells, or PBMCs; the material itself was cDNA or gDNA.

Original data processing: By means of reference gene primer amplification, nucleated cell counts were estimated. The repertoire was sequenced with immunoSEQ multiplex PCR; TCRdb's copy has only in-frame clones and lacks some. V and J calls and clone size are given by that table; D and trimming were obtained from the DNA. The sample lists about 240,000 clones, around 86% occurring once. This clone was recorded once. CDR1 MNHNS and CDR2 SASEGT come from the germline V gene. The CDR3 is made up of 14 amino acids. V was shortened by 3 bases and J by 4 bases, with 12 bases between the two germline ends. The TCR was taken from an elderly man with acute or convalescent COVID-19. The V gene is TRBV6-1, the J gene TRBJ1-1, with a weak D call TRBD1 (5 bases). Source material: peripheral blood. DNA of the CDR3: TGTGCCAGCAGTGATCCAGGGTTAGGCACTGAAGCTTTCTTT. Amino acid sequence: CASSDPGLGTEAFF.